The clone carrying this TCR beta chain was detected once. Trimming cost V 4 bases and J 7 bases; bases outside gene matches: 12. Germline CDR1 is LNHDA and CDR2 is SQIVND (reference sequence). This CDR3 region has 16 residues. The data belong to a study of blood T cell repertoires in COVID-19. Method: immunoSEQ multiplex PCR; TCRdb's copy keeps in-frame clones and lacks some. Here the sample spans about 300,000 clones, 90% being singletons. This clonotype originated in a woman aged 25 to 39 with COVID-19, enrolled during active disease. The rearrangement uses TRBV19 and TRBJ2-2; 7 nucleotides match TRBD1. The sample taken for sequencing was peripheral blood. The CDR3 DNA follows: TGTGCCAGTAGTACCCGGTACAGGGGCGATAGCGGGGAGCTGTTTTTT. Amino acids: CASSTRYRGDSGELFF.